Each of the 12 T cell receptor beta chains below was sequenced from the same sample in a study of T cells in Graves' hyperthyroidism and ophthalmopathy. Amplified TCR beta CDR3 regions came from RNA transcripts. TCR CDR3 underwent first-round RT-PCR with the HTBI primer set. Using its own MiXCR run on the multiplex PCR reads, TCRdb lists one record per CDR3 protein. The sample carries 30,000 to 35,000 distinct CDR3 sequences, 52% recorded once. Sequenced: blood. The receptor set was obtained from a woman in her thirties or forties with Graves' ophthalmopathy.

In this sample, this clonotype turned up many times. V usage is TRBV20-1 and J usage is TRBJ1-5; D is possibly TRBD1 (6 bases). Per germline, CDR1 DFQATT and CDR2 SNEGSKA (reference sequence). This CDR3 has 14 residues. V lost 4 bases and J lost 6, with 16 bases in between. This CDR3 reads CSATSEGGPQPQHF. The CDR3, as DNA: TGCAGTGCTACCTCAGAGGGGGGCCCTCAGCCCCAGCATTTT.

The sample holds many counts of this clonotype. The CDR3 nucleotides read TGTGCCAGCAGTTCTCGCTATGGCTACACCTTC. This codes for CASSSRYGYTF. This chain links TRBV6-5 with TRBJ1-2, with D unclear. Trimming removed 4 bases from V and 4 bases from J, with 4 bases in between. The CDR3 has 11 amino acids. The germline gives CDR1 MNHEY, CDR2 SVGAGI.

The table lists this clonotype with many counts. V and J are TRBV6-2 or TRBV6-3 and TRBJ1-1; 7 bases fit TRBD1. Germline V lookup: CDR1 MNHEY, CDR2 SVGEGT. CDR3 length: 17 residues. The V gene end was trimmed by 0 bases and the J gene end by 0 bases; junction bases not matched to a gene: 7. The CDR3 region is CASSYSQNRGVNTEAFF. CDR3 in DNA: TGTGCCAGCAGTTACTCACAAAACAGGGGCGTGAACACTGAAGCTTTCTTT.

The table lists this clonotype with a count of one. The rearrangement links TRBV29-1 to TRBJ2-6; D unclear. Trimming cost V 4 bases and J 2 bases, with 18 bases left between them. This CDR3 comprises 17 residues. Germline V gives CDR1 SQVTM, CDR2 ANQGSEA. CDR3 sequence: CSVGPRLVDPGANVLTF. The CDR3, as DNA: TGCAGCGTTGGACCCCGGCTAGTTGATCCTGGGGCCAACGTCCTGACTTTC.

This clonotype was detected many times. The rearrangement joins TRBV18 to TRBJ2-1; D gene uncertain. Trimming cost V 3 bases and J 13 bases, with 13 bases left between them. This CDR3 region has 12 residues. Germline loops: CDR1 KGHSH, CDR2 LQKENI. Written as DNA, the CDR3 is TGTGCCAGCTCACCGGAAAGCCCGTTACAGTTCTTC. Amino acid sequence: CASSPESPLQFF.

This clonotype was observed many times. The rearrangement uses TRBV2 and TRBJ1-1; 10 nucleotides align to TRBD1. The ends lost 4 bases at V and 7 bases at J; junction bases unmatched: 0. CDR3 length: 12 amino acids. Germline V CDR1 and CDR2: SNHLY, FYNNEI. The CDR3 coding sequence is TGTGCCAGCAGTGGGACAGGGGGTGAAGCTTTCTTT. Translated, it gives CASSGTGGEAFF. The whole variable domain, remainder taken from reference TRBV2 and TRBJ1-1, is EPEVTQTPSHQVTQMGQEVILRCVPISNHLYFYWYRQILGQKVEFLVSFYNNEISEKSEIFDDQFSVERPDGSNFTLKIRSTKLEDSAMYFCASSGTGGEAFFGQGTRLTVV.

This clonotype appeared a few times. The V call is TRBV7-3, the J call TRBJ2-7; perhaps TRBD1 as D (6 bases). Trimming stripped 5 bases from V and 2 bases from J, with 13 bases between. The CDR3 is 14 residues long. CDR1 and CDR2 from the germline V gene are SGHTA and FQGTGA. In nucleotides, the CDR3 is TGTGCCAGCAGCGTAGCAGGGGTTCCCTACGAGCAGTACTTC. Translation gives CASSVAGVPYEQYF.

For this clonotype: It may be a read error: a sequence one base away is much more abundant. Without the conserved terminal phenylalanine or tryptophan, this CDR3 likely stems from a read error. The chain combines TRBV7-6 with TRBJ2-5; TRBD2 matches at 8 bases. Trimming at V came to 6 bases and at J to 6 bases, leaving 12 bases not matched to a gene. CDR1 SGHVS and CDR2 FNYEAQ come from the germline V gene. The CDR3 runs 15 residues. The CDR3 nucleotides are TGTGCCAGCAGACCCACCCGGGGGGGCCTTCAGACCCAGTACTGC. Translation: CASRPTRGGLQTQYC.

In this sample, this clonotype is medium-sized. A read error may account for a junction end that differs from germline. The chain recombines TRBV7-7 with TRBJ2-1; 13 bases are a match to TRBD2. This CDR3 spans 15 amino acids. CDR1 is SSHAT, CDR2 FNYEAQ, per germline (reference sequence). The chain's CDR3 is CASSRGLAGYNEQFF. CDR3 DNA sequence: TGTGCTAGCAGCCGGGGACTAGCGGGGTACAATGAGCAGTTCTTC.

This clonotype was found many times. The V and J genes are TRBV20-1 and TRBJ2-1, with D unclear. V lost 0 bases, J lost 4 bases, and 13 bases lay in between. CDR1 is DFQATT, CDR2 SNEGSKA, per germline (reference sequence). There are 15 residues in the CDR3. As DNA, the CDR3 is TGCAGTGCTAGAGATGACTCCAGCCATTACAATGAGCAGTTCTTC. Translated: CSARDDSSHYNEQFF.

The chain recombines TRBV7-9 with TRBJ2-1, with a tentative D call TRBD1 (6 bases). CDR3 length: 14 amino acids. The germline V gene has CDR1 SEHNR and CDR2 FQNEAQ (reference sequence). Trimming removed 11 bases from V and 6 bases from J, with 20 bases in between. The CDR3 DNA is TGTGCCGCTTCCCCGGGACAAAAATTCAATGAGCAGTTCTTC. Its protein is CAASPGQKFNEQFF.

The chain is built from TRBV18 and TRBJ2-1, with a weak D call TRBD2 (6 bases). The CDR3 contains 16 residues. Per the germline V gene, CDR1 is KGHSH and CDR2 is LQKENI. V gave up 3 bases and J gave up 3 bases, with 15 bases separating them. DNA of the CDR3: TGTGCCAGCTCACCCATTGCGGGGCCCAACTACAATGAGCAGTTCTTC. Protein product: CASSPIAGPNYNEQFF.